The T cell receptor (beta chain) described here comes from a study of T cell changes during pregnancy in multiple sclerosis. Using immunoSEQ multiplex PCR, the repertoire was profiled, and TCRdb retains in-frame clones only, with some absent. The sample shows over 45,000 clones, about 90% of them seen only once. The ends were cut back, 2 bases at V and 3 bases at J, with 14 bases in the middle. Germline V gene sequence: CDR1 SGHTA, CDR2 FQGTGA. This CDR3 has 16 amino acids. This clone was seen once. This sequence joins TRBV7-3 and TRBJ2-1, with D perhaps TRBD2 (6 bases). The origin of this receptor is a female donor with multiple sclerosis, enrolled in a pregnancy study. Sequencing was performed on peripheral blood, taken in the first trimester of pregnancy. CDR3 sequence: CASSLGVAGLYNEQFF. CDR3 coding DNA: TGTGCCAGCAGCTTAGGAGTGGCGGGGCTCTACAATGAGCAGTTCTTC.